This TCR beta chain was recovered during a study of cytotoxic CD8 clonotypes in ibrutinib-treated CLL. Study observations and caveats: Clonality increased at ibrutinib response and stayed stable in sustained remission. At progression, however, it fell back toward baseline.

Data came from immunoSEQ multiplex PCR; TCRdb stores just in-frame clones and leaves some out. The data contain approximately 320,000 clones, 67% of them singletons. Library input was 1.5 to 2 micrograms of DNA from cryopreserved PBMCs. CDR1 SGHRS and CDR2 YFSETQ come from the germline V gene. V was cut by 0 bases and J by 7 bases, with 4 bases left in between. The CDR3 has 12 residues. This clone was observed a handful of times. Its antigen is not known. This sequence originates from a human donor with chronic lymphocytic leukemia. The rearrangement joins TRBV5-1 to TRBJ2-2; D gene uncertain. The source was PBMCs, collected after 36 months of ibrutinib treatment. For the CDR3, the DNA is TGCGCCAGCAGCTTGGCAATCGGGGAGCTGTTTTTT. This sequence encodes CASSLAIGELFF.